This is a list of T cell receptor beta chains from one sample in a study of ipilimumab plus nivolumab after autologous stem cell transplantation. The repertoire was sequenced with immunoSEQ multiplex PCR; TCRdb's copy has only in-frame clones and lacks some. The table lists about 40,000 clones, around 93% of them singletons. The material sequenced was PBMCs, taken in a trial of ipilimumab plus nivolumab as post-transplant consolidation. These receptors were collected from a male donor with multiple myeloma. Both conserved end residues are part of each CDR3. D genes are given only for firm matches. Not all rows give a size; the values are once, few, many and, for expanded clones, a class.

V: TRBV25-1
D: TRBD2
size: -
J: TRBJ2-7
DNA: TGTGCCAGCAGTGACACGACTAGCGGGGCTTACGAGCAGTACTTC
CDR3: CASSDTTSGAYEQYF

V: TRBV28
D: TRBD1
size: -
J: TRBJ1-5
DNA: TGTGCCAGCAGTTTTTTAGGGCAGGGGGCAAATCAGCCCCAGCATTTT
CDR3: CASSFLGQGANQPQHF

V: TRBV29-1
D: -
size: -
J: TRBJ2-1
DNA: TGCAGCGTTGAAGATCTTTCTAGCGAGTACAATGAGCAGTTCTTC
CDR3: CSVEDLSSEYNEQFF

V: TRBV15
D: -
size: -
J: TRBJ1-4
DNA: TGTGCCACCAGCAGAAGTGACGGGGGAAAACTGTTTTTT
CDR3: CATSRSDGGKLFF

V: TRBV5-1
D: TRBD1
size: -
J: TRBJ1-1
DNA: TGCGCCAGCAGCTTAGCGGGACAGACTGAAGCTTTCTTT
CDR3: CASSLAGQTEAFF

V: TRBV9
D: TRBD1
size: -
J: TRBJ2-1
DNA: TGTGCCAGCAGCATGGGCGGGCGAGGGGGACAGGGTTGGAATGAGCAGTTCTTC
CDR3: CASSMGGRGGQGWNEQFF

V: TRBV9
D: TRBD2
size: -
J: TRBJ2-1
DNA: TGTGCCAGCAGCGGGGGGACTAGCGGGATGAAGGTGTCCTACAATGAGCAGTTCTTC
CDR3: CASSGGTSGMKVSYNEQFF

V: TRBV11-2
D: -
size: -
J: TRBJ2-7
DNA: TGTGCCAGCAGCCCCCGGCCCAGAGGCGAGCAGTACTTC
CDR3: CASSPRPRGEQYF

V: TRBV10-1
D: -
size: -
J: TRBJ2-7
DNA: TGCGCCAGCAGAGGTGGAGGGAGCTCCTACGAGCAGTACTTC
CDR3: CASRGGGSSYEQYF

V: TRBV27
D: TRBD1
size: -
J: TRBJ2-5
DNA: TGTGCCAGCAGCCCACGACAGGGATACCAAGAGACCCAGTACTTC
CDR3: CASSPRQGYQETQYF

V: TRBV19
D: TRBD2
size: -
J: TRBJ2-1
DNA: TGTGCCAGTAGTCCCACCGGGACTAGCGGATACAATGAGCAGTTCTTC
CDR3: CASSPTGTSGYNEQFF

V: TRBV7-3
D: -
size: -
J: TRBJ2-2
DNA: TGTGCCAGCAGTGGAGGTGGGGCCACCGGGGAGCTGTTTTTT
CDR3: CASSGGGATGELFF

V: TRBV28
D: -
size: -
J: TRBJ1-3
DNA: TGTGCCAGCAGTTCTCAGGGTTCTGCTGGAAACACCATATATTTT
CDR3: CASSSQGSAGNTIYF

V: TRBV5-1
D: TRBD2
size: -
J: TRBJ2-3
DNA: TGCGCCAGCAGCTTGGATCTCTCGAGCGGGGGCCCCACAGATACGCAGTATTTT
CDR3: CASSLDLSSGGPTDTQYF

V: TRBV12-5
D: -
size: once
J: TRBJ2-3
DNA: TGTGCTAGTGGTTTGGGACGTGGCGGAGGCACAGATACGCAGTATTTT
CDR3: CASGLGRGGGTDTQYF

V: TRBV11-2
D: -
size: -
J: TRBJ2-2
DNA: TGTGCCAGCAGCCCCAGCGGCGCAAACACCGGGGAGCTGTTTTTT
CDR3: CASSPSGANTGELFF

V: TRBV5-6
D: -
size: -
J: TRBJ2-3
DNA: TGTGCCAGCAGCTTGGAGGCGGGGACAGATACGCAGTATTTT
CDR3: CASSLEAGTDTQYF

V: TRBV6-4
D: TRBD2
size: -
J: TRBJ2-1
DNA: TGTGCCAGCAGTGACTCGGGACTAGCCATATCCCATGAGCAGTTCTTC
CDR3: CASSDSGLAISHEQFF

V: TRBV7-3
D: TRBD1
size: -
J: TRBJ2-1
DNA: TGTGCCAGCAGCTTAAGACAGGGGGTGGGACGGGACCCTTACAATGAGCAGTTCTTC
CDR3: CASSLRQGVGRDPYNEQFF

V: TRBV4-3
D: TRBD2
size: -
J: TRBJ2-1
DNA: TGCGCCAGCAGCCAGGGGGAAGCGGGGAGCTATTACAATGAGCAGTTCTTC
CDR3: CASSQGEAGSYYNEQFF

V: TRBV7-8
D: TRBD2
size: -
J: TRBJ2-3
DNA: TGTGCCAGCAGACTAGCGGGAGGCACAGATACGCAGTATTTT
CDR3: CASRLAGGTDTQYF

V: TRBV16
D: TRBD1
size: -
J: TRBJ1-1
DNA: TGTGCCAGCAGCCCGATAGGAGGACAGGACGGGGGCGACTTT
CDR3: CASSPIGGQDGGDF

V: TRBV19
D: TRBD2
size: -
J: TRBJ2-5
DNA: TGTGCCACCCGTAGTGGCGGGGGGGAGACCCAGTACTTC
CDR3: CATRSGGGETQYF

V: TRBV5-4
D: TRBD2
size: -
J: TRBJ2-3
DNA: TGTGCCAGCAGCTTAGGACTAGGGCCCCCGGAGGGTACGCAGTATTTT
CDR3: CASSLGLGPPEGTQYF

V: TRBV19
D: -
size: once
J: TRBJ2-2
DNA: TGTGCCAGTAGTGTACGACTCAATAGCAACGGGGAGCTGTTTTTT
CDR3: CASSVRLNSNGELFF

V: TRBV6-1
D: -
size: -
J: TRBJ2-5
DNA: TGTGCCAGCAGTGTAGGTGGGGCGGGAATGGAGACCCAGTACTTC
CDR3: CASSVGGAGMETQYF

V: TRBV27
D: TRBD2
size: -
J: TRBJ2-1
DNA: TGTGCCAGCAGTCCCACCCGACTAGCGAGCTCCTACAATGAGCAGTTCTTC
CDR3: CASSPTRLASSYNEQFF

V: TRBV28
D: -
size: -
J: TRBJ1-2
DNA: TGTGCCAGCAGCTCGGGAAAACAGCGTCCATCAATTAACTATGGCTACACCTTC
CDR3: CASSSGKQRPSINYGYTF

V: TRBV10-3
D: -
size: -
J: TRBJ2-2
DNA: TGTGCCATCAGTGAGCAGGGGAACACCGGGGAGCTGTTTTTT
CDR3: CAISEQGNTGELFF

V: TRBV18
D: -
size: -
J: TRBJ1-6
DNA: TGTGCCAGCTCCCTCACCACCCGCATCAGGGATTCACCCCTCCACTTT
CDR3: CASSLTTRIRDSPLHF

V: TRBV4-1
D: TRBD1
size: -
J: TRBJ2-7
DNA: TGCGCCAGCAGCCAAGAGACAGGGTTGGGGGAGCAGTACTTC
CDR3: CASSQETGLGEQYF

V: TRBV6-5
D: TRBD1
size: -
J: TRBJ1-3
DNA: TGTGCCAGCAGCTACAGGGGAAATGGAAACACCATATATTTT
CDR3: CASSYRGNGNTIYF

V: TRBV9
D: TRBD1
size: -
J: TRBJ1-3
DNA: TGTGCCAGCAGCCTTGGCAGGGGGCCTGGAAACACCATATATTTT
CDR3: CASSLGRGPGNTIYF

V: TRBV9
D: -
size: -
J: TRBJ2-5
DNA: TGTGCCAGCAGTCCCCCGAACGGAGGGACCCAGTACTTC
CDR3: CASSPPNGGTQYF